These T cell receptor beta chains were read from a single sample in a study of shared clonotypes between healthy human individuals. This table comes from immunoSEQ multiplex PCR, and its TCRdb copy is limited to in-frame clones, with some not included. The sample consists of about 1 million clones, about 80% of them appearing once. The sample consisted of memory CD4+ T cells sorted from blood. These receptors were taken from a man younger than 30 in good health. Each CDR3 is given with its conserved first and last residue. D genes are given only for firm matches. Size tells how often a clone was seen (once, few, many) or the class of an expanded clone, and some rows leave it out.

j_call v_call d_call clone_size cdr3_aa cdr3_nt
TRBJ2-7 TRBV11-2 - - CASSLDIGGRSYEQYF TGTGCCAGCAGCTTAGATATCGGGGGGCGGTCTTACGAGCAGTACTTC
TRBJ1-2 TRBV10-3 - - CAISETDRLTYGYTF TGTGCCATCAGTGAAACCGACAGGTTAACGTATGGCTACACCTTC
TRBJ2-3 TRBV30 TRBD1 - CALRQGGTDTQYF TGTGCCTTAAGACAGGGGGGCACAGATACGCAGTATTTT
TRBJ2-6 TRBV18 - - CASSTQGSGANVLTF TGTGCCAGCTCTACACAGGGCTCGGGGGCCAACGTCCTGACTTTC
TRBJ2-1 TRBV7-2 TRBD2 - CASSWGLAGARRQFF TGTGCCAGCAGCTGGGGACTAGCGGGGGCTCGTCGGCAGTTCTTC
TRBJ2-3 TRBV5-6 - few CASSLYDRDTQYF TGTGCCAGCAGCTTGTACGACAGAGATACGCAGTATTTT
TRBJ2-1 TRBV6-5 TRBD2 few CASSYSAGIAGEQFF TGTGCCAGCAGTTACTCGGCGGGGATAGCGGGTGAGCAGTTCTTC
TRBJ1-2 TRBV11-2 - - CASSLLGSYYGYTF TGTGCCAGCAGCCTCCTAGGCTCCTACTATGGCTACACCTTC
TRBJ2-3 TRBV11-2 TRBD2 - CASSLGETSGSTDTQYF TGTGCCAGCAGCTTAGGTGAGACTAGCGGGAGCACAGATACGCAGTATTTT
TRBJ1-5 TRBV28 - many CASSFWEEGVEPQHF TGTGCCAGCAGTTTTTGGGAAGAAGGGGTGGAGCCCCAGCATTTT
TRBJ2-5 TRBV10-2 - - CASSGTGPRREVGETQYF TGCGCCAGCAGTGGGACAGGGCCTCGGCGGGAGGTAGGAGAGACCCAGTACTTC
TRBJ2-3 TRBV11-2 - - CASSLGVGGTQYF TGTGCCAGCAGCTTAGGGGTCGGTGGTACGCAGTATTTT
TRBJ2-5 TRBV27 TRBD2 - CASSPRTSGGARGTQYF TGTGCCAGCAGTCCCCGGACTAGCGGGGGGGCGAGGGGGACCCAGTACTTC
TRBJ1-6 TRBV10-2 TRBD1 few CASTPSGGNGNSPLHF TGCGCCAGCACTCCGTCAGGGGGCAATGGTAATTCACCCCTCCACTTT
TRBJ2-3 TRBV2 TRBD1 - CASRGGKGASTDTQYF TGTGCCAGCAGAGGGGGAAAGGGGGCTAGCACAGATACGCAGTATTTT
TRBJ2-2 TRBV7-2 - few CASSLYDFGELFF TGTGCCAGCAGCTTATATGATTTCGGGGAGCTGTTTTTT
TRBJ2-1 TRBV5-1 TRBD1 once CASSATGGTTSYNEQFF TGCGCCAGCAGCGCGACAGGGGGGACTACTTCCTACAATGAGCAGTTCTTC
TRBJ2-1 TRBV9 - once CASTSAAGSYNEQFF TGTGCCAGCACCTCAGCCGCGGGCTCCTACAATGAGCAGTTCTTC
TRBJ1-5 TRBV19 TRBD1 - CASSMGTGGLNQPQHF TGTGCCAGTAGTATGGGGACAGGGGGTCTGAATCAGCCCCAGCATTTT
TRBJ2-3 TRBV5-1 - - CASDISGTDTQYF TGCGCCAGCGATATAAGTGGCACAGATACGCAGTATTTT
TRBJ2-1 TRBV10-3 TRBD2 - CAISGAGGNEQFF TGTGCCATCAGTGGAGCGGGAGGGAATGAGCAGTTCTTC
TRBJ1-5 TRBV5-1 - - CASSYGGDNQPQHF TGCGCCAGCAGCTACGGGGGAGACAATCAGCCCCAGCATTTT
TRBJ1-1 TRBV5-4 - - CASKSDPNTEAFF TGTGCCAGCAAGTCGGACCCCAACACTGAAGCTTTCTTT
TRBJ1-2 TRBV19 TRBD1 few CASSARDSNYGYTF TGTGCCAGTAGTGCACGGGACAGTAACTATGGCTACACCTTC
TRBJ1-2 TRBV18 - - CASSPHPPEFGYGYTF TGTGCCAGCTCACCACATCCCCCAGAATTCGGCTATGGCTACACCTTC
TRBJ2-5 TRBV15 - - CATSGDGPQYF TGTGCCACCAGCGGCGACGGGCCCCAGTACTTC
TRBJ2-2 TRBV4-3 - - CASSQGHPSGELFF TGCGCCAGCAGCCAAGGACACCCGAGCGGAGAACTGTTTTTT
TRBJ2-1 TRBV20-1 - - CSAYDYSEQFF TGCAGTGCTTACGACTATTCTGAGCAGTTCTTC
TRBJ1-2 TRBV5-5 - - CASSLAMDNYGYTF TGTGCCAGCAGCTTGGCCATGGATAACTATGGCTACACCTTC
TRBJ2-7 TRBV7-9 TRBD2 - CANMGASGSNSGEQYF TGTGCCAACATGGGGGCTAGCGGGAGTAATTCGGGTGAGCAGTACTTC
TRBJ2-5 TRBV5-1 TRBD1 - CASSPGQGAKIETQYF TGCGCCAGCAGCCCTGGACAGGGGGCGAAAATAGAGACCCAGTACTTC
TRBJ2-7 TRBV30 - - CAWSVGSYEQYF TGTGCCTGGAGTGTTGGGAGCTACGAGCAGTACTTC
TRBJ1-1 TRBV28 - - CASSSPREGGTEAFF TGTGCCAGCAGTTCCCCAAGGGAGGGGGGAACTGAAGCTTTCTTT
TRBJ1-1 TRBV9 TRBD1 - CASSAHPGTGTMNTEAFF TGTGCCAGCAGCGCTCACCCGGGGACAGGGACGATGAACACTGAAGCTTTCTTT
TRBJ2-2 TRBV6-1 TRBD2 - CASSAREGPSNTGELFF TGTGCCAGCAGTGCCCGGGAGGGGCCCTCAAACACCGGGGAGCTGTTTTTT
TRBJ1-6 TRBV5-1 TRBD1 many CASSLVTGGSPLHF TGCGCCAGCAGCTTGGTTACAGGGGGTTCACCCCTCCACTTT
TRBJ1-2 TRBV5-5 - - CASSAVLRRRGYTF TGTGCCAGCAGCGCCGTTTTGAGACGACGGGGCTACACCTTC
TRBJ2-3 TRBV10-3 - - CAISVGPGDTQYF TGTGCCATCAGTGTAGGTCCGGGAGATACGCAGTATTTT
TRBJ1-1 TRBV5-1 TRBD1 many CASSPRQGGIDTEAFF TGCGCCAGCAGCCCCAGACAGGGGGGGATTGACACTGAAGCTTTCTTT
TRBJ2-2 TRBV5-6 - - CASSSNWEDTGELFF TGTGCCAGCAGCTCGAACTGGGAGGACACCGGGGAGCTGTTTTTT
TRBJ2-3 TRBV29-1 - few CSVQQVITDTQYF TGCAGCGTCCAACAGGTTATCACAGATACGCAGTATTTT
TRBJ2-7 TRBV29-1 TRBD1 - CSVAPDRVSHYEQYF TGCAGCGTGGCACCGGACAGGGTGAGTCACTACGAGCAGTACTTC